A single sample gave rise to the 13 T cell receptor beta chains below, sequenced in a study of T cell responses to AZD1222 COVID-19 vaccine. Using immunoSEQ multiplex PCR, the repertoire was profiled, and TCRdb retains in-frame clones only, with some absent. The sample yields 130,000 to 150,000 clones, 75% to 90% seen once. Sequences were derived from peripheral blood, sampled on day 0 of MenACWY control vaccination. The receptor set was obtained from an adult in good health.

The chain links TRBV3-1 (or the pseudogene TRBV3-2) to TRBJ1-1; D is unresolved. CDR3 size: 15 residues. Per germline, CDR1 LGHDT and CDR2 YNNKEL (reference sequence). V lost 5 bases to trimming and J lost 0 bases, with 13 bases between them. CDR3 DNA: TGTGCCAGCAGCTATGGGAGGGATTTGAACACTGAAGCTTTCTTT. Translation gives CASSYGRDLNTEAFF.

V usage is TRBV6-2 or TRBV6-3 and J usage is TRBJ2-7, with unresolved D. Trimming cost V 7 bases and J 3 bases, with 10 bases left between them. The CDR3 has 12 amino acids. Germline CDR1 is MNHEY and CDR2 is SVGEGT. As DNA, the CDR3 is TGTGCCAGCAACCCGTCGGGCTACGAGCAGTACTTC. This translates into CASNPSGYEQYF.

This chain joins TRBV9 and TRBJ1-6, with 10 bases aligning to TRBD1. CDR1 is SGDLS and CDR2 is YYNGEE in the germline V gene. The CDR3 is made up of 16 amino acids. Unmatched junction bases numbered 3, after V lost 4 bases and J lost 2 bases. The CDR3 sequence: CASSPGQGTYNSPLHF. CDR3 nucleotides: TGTGCCAGCAGCCCGGGACAGGGGACCTATAATTCACCCCTCCACTTT.

The gene calls are TRBV6-2 or TRBV6-3 and TRBJ2-7; 9 bases map to TRBD1. Trimming took 2 bases from V and 6 from J; bases not matched to a gene: 5. CDR3 length: 14 residues. In germline, CDR1 is MNHEY, CDR2 SVGEGT. CDR3 sequence reads: CASSYAGTGFEQYV. Here the CDR3 DNA reads TGTGCCAGCAGTTACGCGGGGACAGGGTTCGAGCAGTACGTC.

The V call is TRBV4-1, the J call TRBJ1-1; 7 bases match TRBD1. Germline CDR1 is MGHRA and CDR2 is YSYEKL. The V gene end was trimmed by 4 bases and the J gene end by 5 bases; junction bases not matched to a gene: 10. The CDR3 contains 15 residues. The CDR3 coding sequence is TGCGCCAGCAGCCCCGACAGGGCTGGAGGTACTGAAGCTTTCTTT. This codes for CASSPDRAGGTEAFF.

The rearrangement uses TRBV6-1 and TRBJ2-1; D is unclear. The CDR3 contains 12 residues. The germline V gene encodes CDR1 MNHNS and CDR2 SASEGT. V was trimmed by 2 bases and J by 6 bases, leaving 5 bases between them. CDR3 protein: CASSELSNEQFF. DNA of the CDR3: TGTGCCAGCAGTGAACTAAGCAATGAGCAGTTCTTC.

The V call is TRBV28, the J call TRBJ1-5; maybe TRBD1 (5 bases). The germline V gene encodes CDR1 MDHEN and CDR2 SYDVKM. The V and J ends lost 6 bases and 1 base respectively, with 10 bases between them. The CDR3 length is 14 residues. The CDR3: CASSQGGSNQPQHF. Written as DNA, the CDR3 is TGTGCCAGCAGCCAGGGAGGGAGCAATCAGCCCCAGCATTTT.

This chain connects TRBV5-1 to TRBJ1-2; 7 bases line up with TRBD1. CDR1 and CDR2 from the germline V gene are SGHRS and YFSETQ. Losses at the gene ends were 0 bases for V and 0 bases for J; bases not matched to a gene: 2. CDR3 length equals 15 residues. The CDR3 region is CASSLGQGTNYGYTF. The CDR3 nucleotides are TGCGCCAGCAGCTTGGGACAGGGAACTAACTATGGCTACACCTTC.

The chain uses TRBV6-1 and TRBJ1-2; D gene uncertain. The CDR3 consists of 12 residues. CDR1 is MNHNS and CDR2 is SASEGT in the germline V gene. Between the trimmed V and J ends, which lost 2 bases and 2 bases, there was a span of 3 bases. The CDR3 sequence: CASSERNYGYTF. CDR3 in DNA: TGTGCCAGCAGTGAACGGAACTATGGCTACACCTTC.

The rearrangement joins TRBV2 to TRBJ2-4, with TRBD2 matching over 11 bases. Germline V gene sequence: CDR1 SNHLY, CDR2 FYNNEI. The CDR3 runs 15 residues. Trimming cost V 6 bases and J 8 bases; bases outside gene matches: 9. The CDR3 reads CASRRLAGPLHIQYF. The CDR3 nucleotides read TGTGCCAGCAGACGACTAGCGGGGCCTTTGCACATTCAGTACTTC.

The genes are TRBV6-5 and TRBJ1-5; D is uncertain. With 6 bases removed from V and 2 bases from J, the gap between germline ends came to 8 bases. This CDR3 spans 13 amino acids. Germline V gene sequence: CDR1 MNHEY, CDR2 SVGAGI. For the CDR3, the DNA is TGTGCCAGCAGCCCACCGGGCAATCAGCCCCAGCATTTT. It is translated as CASSPPGNQPQHF.

The rearrangement links TRBV4-1 to TRBJ1-6; 10 bases match TRBD1. Germline-derived CDR1 and CDR2 are MGHRA and YSYEKL. Losses at the gene ends were 2 bases for V and 5 bases for J; bases not matched to a gene: 3. The CDR3 sequence is 16 residues long. DNA of the CDR3: TGCGCCAGCAGCCAACCGGACAGGGGGGATAATTCACCCCTCCACTTT. Translated: CASSQPDRGDNSPLHF.

This clone appeared once. The rearrangement joins TRBV7-7 to TRBJ2-5, with 9 bases lining up with TRBD2. The junction had 5 bases not matched to a gene; V was cut back by 5 bases and J by 4 bases. Germline CDR1 reads SSHAT; CDR2 reads FNYEAQ (reference sequence). CDR3 size: 14 residues. CDR3 sequence reads: CASSPAGGRETQYF. The CDR3 DNA reads TGTGCCAGCAGCCCTGCGGGGGGGCGAGAGACCCAGTACTTC.